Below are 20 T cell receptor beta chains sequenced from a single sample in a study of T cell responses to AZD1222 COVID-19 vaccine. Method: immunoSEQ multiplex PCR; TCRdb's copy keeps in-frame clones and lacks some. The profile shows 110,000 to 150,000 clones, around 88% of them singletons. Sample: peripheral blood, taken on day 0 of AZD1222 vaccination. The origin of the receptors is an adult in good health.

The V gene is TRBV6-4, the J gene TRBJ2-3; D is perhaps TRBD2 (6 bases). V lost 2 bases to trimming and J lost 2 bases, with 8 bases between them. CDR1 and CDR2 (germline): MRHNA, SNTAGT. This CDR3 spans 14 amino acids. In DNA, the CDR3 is TGTGCCAGCAGTGACGGGCGGGACACAGATACGCAGTATTTT. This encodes CASSDGRDTDTQYF.

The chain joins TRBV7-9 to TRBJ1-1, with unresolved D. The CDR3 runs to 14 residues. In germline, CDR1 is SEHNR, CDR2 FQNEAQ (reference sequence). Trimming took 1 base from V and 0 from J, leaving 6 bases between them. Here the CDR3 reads CASSLETMNTEAFF. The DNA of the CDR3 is TGTGCCAGCAGCTTAGAGACCATGAACACTGAAGCTTTCTTT.

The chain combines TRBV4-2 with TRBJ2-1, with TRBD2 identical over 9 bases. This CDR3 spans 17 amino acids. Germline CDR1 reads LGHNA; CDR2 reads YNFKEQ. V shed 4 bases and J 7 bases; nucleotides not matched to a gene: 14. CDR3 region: CASSLEGGGAGGNEQFF. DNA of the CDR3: TGTGCCAGCAGCCTTGAAGGCGGGGGGGCGGGAGGTAATGAGCAGTTCTTC.

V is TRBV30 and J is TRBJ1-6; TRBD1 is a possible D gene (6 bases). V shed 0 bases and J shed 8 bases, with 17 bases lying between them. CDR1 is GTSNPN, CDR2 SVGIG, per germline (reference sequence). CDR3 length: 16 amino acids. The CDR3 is CAWSVLGGAGDSPLHF. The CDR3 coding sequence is TGTGCCTGGAGTGTACTGGGAGGAGCAGGGGATTCACCCCTCCACTTT.

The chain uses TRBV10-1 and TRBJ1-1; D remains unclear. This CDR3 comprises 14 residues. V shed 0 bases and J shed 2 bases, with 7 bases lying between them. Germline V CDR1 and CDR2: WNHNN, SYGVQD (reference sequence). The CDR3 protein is CASSESSGNTEAFF. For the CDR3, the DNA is TGCGCCAGCAGTGAGTCGTCTGGTAACACTGAAGCTTTCTTT.

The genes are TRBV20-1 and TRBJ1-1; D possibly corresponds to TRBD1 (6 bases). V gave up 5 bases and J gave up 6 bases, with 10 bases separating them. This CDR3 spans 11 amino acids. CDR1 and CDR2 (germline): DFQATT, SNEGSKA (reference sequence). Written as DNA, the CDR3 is TGCAGTGCTCCTAACAGGGCTGAAGCTTTCTTT. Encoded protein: CSAPNRAEAFF.

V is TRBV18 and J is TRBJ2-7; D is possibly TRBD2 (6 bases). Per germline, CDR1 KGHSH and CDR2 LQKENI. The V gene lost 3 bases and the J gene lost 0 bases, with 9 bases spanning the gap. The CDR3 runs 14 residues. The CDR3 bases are TGTGCCAGCTCACCGGGACTTAACTCCTACGAGCAGTACTTC. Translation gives CASSPGLNSYEQYF. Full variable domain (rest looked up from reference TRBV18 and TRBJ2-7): NAGVMQNPRHLVRRRGQEARLRCSPMKGHSHVYWYRQLPEEGLKFMVYLQKENIIDESGMPKERFSAEFPKEGPSILRIQQVVRGDSAAYFCASSPGLNSYEQYFGPGTRLTVT.

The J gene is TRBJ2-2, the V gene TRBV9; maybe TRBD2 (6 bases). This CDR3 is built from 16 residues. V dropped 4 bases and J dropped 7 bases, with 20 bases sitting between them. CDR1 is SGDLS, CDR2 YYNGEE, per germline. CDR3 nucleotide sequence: TGTGCCAGCAGCCCCCGGGTGAGGGACTTCGGCGGGGAGCTGTTTTTT. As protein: CASSPRVRDFGGELFF.

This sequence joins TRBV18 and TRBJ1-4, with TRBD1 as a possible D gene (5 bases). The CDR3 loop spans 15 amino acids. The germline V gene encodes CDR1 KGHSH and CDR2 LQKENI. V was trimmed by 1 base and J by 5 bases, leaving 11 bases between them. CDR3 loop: CASSPRAGQNEKLFF. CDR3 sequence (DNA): TGTGCCAGCTCACCACGGGCGGGGCAGAATGAAAAACTGTTTTTT.

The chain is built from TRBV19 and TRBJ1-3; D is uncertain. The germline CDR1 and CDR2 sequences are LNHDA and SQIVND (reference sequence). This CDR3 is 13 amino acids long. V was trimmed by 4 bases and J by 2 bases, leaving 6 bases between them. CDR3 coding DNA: TGTGCCAGTAGTACCTTGGCTGGAAACACCATATATTTT. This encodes CASSTLAGNTIYF.

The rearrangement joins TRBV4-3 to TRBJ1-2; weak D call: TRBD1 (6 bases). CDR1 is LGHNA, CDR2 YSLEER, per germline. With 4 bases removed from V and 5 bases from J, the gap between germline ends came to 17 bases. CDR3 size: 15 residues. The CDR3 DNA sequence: TGCGCCAGCAGCCGGGGAGCAGGGGAGGGGTATGGCTACACCTTC. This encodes CASSRGAGEGYGYTF.

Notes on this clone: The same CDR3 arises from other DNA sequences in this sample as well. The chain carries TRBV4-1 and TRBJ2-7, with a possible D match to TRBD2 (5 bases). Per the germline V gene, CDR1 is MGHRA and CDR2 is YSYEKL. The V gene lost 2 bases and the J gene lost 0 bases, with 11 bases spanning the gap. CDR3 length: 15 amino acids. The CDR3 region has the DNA TGCGCCAGCAGCCAACTAGCTGGACCCTCCTACGAGCAGTACTTC. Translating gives CASSQLAGPSYEQYF.

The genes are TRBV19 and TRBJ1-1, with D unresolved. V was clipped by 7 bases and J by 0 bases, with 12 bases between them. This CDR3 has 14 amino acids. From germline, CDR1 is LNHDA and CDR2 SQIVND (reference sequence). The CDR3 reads CASTVAGLNTEAFF. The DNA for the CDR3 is TGTGCCAGTACCGTGGCAGGTTTGAACACTGAAGCTTTCTTT.

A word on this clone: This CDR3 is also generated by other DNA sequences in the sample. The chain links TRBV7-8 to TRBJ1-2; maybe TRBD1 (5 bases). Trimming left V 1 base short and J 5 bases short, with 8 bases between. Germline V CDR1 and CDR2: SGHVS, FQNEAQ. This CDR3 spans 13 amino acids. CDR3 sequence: CASSLGGGYGYTF. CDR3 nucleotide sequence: TGTGCCAGCAGCTTAGGGGGCGGGTATGGCTACACCTTC. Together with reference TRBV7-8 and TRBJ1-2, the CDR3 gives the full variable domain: GAGVSQSPRYKVAKRGQDVALRCDPISGHVSLFWYQQALGQGPEFLTYFQNEAQLDKSGLPSDRFFAERPEGSVSTLKIQRTQQEDSAVYLCASSLGGGYGYTFGSGTRLTVV.

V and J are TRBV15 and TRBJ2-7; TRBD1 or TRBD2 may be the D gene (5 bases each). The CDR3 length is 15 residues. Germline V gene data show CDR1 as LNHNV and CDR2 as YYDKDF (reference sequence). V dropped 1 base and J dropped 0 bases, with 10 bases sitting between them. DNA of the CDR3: TGTGCCACCAGCAGAGGGGGGTCCAACTCCTACGAGCAGTACTTC. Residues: CATSRGGSNSYEQYF.

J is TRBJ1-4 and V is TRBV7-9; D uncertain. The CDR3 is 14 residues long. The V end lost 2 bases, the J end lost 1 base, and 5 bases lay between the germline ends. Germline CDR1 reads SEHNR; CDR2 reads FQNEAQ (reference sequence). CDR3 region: CASSLRITNEKLFF. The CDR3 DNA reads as TGTGCCAGCAGCTTAAGGATAACTAATGAAAAACTGTTTTTT.

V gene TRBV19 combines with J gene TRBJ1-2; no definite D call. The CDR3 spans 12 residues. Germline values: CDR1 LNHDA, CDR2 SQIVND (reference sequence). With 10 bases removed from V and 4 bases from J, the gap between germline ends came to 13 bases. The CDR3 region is CATSLDFYGYTF. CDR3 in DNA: TGTGCCACCTCGTTGGACTTCTATGGCTACACCTTC.

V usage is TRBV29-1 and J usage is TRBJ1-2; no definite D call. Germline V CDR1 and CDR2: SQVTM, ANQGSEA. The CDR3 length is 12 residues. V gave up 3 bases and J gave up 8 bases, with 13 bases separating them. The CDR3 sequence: CSVENRGGGYTF. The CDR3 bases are TGCAGCGTTGAGAATCGGGGAGGAGGCTACACCTTC.

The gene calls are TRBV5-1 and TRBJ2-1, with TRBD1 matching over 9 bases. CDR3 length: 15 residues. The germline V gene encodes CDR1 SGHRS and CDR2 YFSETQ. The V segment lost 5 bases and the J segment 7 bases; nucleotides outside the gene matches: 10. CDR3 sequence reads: CASSRTGGRENEQFF. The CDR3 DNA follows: TGCGCCAGCAGTCGAACAGGGGGCAGGGAAAATGAGCAGTTCTTC.

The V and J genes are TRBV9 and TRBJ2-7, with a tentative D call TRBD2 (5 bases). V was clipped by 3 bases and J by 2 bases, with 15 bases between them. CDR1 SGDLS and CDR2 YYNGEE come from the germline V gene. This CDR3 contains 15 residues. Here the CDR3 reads CASSGGSAGTYEQYF. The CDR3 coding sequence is TGTGCCAGCAGCGGGGGTAGCGCGGGCACCTACGAGCAGTACTTC.